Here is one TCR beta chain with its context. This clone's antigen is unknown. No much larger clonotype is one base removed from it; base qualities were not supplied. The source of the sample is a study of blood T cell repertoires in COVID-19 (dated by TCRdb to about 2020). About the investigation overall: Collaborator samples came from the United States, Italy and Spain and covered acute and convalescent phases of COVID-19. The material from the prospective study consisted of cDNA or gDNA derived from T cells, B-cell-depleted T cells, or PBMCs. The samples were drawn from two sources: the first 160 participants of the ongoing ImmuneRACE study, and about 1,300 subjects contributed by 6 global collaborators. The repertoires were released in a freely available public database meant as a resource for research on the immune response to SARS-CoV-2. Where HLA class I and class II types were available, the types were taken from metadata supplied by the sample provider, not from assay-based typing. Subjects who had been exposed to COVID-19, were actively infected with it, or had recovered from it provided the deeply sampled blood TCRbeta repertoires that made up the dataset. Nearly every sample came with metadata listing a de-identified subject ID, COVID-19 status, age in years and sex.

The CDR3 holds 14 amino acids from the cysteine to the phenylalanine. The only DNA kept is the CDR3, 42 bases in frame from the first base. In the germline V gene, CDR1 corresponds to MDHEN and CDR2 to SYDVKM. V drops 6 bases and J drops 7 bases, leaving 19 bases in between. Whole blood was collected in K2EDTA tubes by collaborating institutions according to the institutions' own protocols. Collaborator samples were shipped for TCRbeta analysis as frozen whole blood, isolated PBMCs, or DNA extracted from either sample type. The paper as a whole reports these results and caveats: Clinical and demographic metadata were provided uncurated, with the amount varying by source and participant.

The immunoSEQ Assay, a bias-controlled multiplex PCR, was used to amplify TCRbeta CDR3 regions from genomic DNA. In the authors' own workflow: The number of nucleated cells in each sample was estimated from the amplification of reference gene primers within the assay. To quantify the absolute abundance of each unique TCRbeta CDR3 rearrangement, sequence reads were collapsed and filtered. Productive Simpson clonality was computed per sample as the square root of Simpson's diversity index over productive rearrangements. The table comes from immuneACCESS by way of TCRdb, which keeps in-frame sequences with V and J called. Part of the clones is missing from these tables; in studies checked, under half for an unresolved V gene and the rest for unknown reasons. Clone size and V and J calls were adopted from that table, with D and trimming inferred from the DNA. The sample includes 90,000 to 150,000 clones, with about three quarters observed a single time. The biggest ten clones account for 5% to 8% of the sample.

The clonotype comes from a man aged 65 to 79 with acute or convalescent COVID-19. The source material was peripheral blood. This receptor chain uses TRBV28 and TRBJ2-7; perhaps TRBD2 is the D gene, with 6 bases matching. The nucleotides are TGTGCCAGCAGGGGTTCCACGGGAGTGGGGGAGCAGTACTTC. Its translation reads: CASRGSTGVGEQYF.